These 2 T cell receptor beta chains were sequenced from one sample in a study of metastatic and nonmetastatic thyroid tumors. Thyroid surgery was performed in patients who had received no treatment beforehand. TCRdb re-clonotyped the PCR reads via MiXCR. The sample includes more than 90,000 clones, 9.5% to 15% of them seen just once. Sequenced material: blood. These receptors all stem from a female donor with papillary thyroid cancer or a benign thyroid nodule (not recorded which). Some clones in this sample may be carry-over from other donors' samples.

This clone is judged medium-sized (0.01 to 0.1%). V usage is TRBV6-2 or TRBV6-3 and J usage is TRBJ1-5, with D perhaps TRBD1 (6 bases). CDR3 length: 12 amino acids. V was shortened by 11 bases and J by 1 base, with 9 bases between the two germline ends. Germline V gene sequence: CDR1 MNHEY, CDR2 SVGEGT. This CDR3 is CALGASNQPQHF. CDR3 DNA sequence: TGTGCCTTGGGGGCCAGCAATCAGCCCCAGCATTTT.

On this clone itself: Relative to the germline gene, one junction end is altered; a read error may explain this. The rearrangement links TRBV24-1 to TRBJ1-5; D is uncertain. The germline V gene encodes CDR1 KGHDR and CDR2 SFDVKD. The CDR3 is 14 amino acids. CDR3 in DNA: TGTGCCACCAGTGCATGGGCGAACAATCATCCCCAGCATTTT. Protein: CATSAWANNHPQHF.